The 3 T cell receptor beta chains reported below all come from one sample, sequenced in a study of T-cell reconstitution after alpha-beta-depleted transplantation in children. Preparation of the TCRbeta library was carried out with unique molecular identifiers. Using its own MiXCR run on the PCR reads, TCRdb lists one record per CDR3 protein. The repertoire holds about 500,000 distinct CDR3 sequences, roughly 33% seen once, with about 2.3% in the top ten. The source material was PBMCs from the stem cell graft donor, sampled from the stem cell graft. The receptor source for this set is a human donor who donated a stem cell graft to a child with aplastic anemia.

For the CDR3, the DNA is TGTGCCAGCATTCCCGAGCGGGGCCCCCGCTATGAGCAGTACTTC. This gives the protein CASIPERGPRYEQYF. The chain recombines TRBV12-3 or TRBV12-4 with TRBJ2-1; TRBD2 matches at 7 bases. The J call may be in error: the DNA end matches TRBJ2-7 better. The CDR3 sequence is 15 residues long.

This clonotype was recorded at least ten times. V usage is TRBV19 and J usage is TRBJ1-2; no clear D gene. Germline CDR1 is LNHDA and CDR2 is SQIVND (reference sequence). The CDR3 is made up of 11 amino acids. With 2 bases removed from V and 8 bases from J, the gap between germline ends came to 6 bases. CDR3 sequence reads: CASSIRGGYTF. CDR3 nucleotide sequence: TGTGCCAGTAGTATAAGAGGCGGCTACACCTTC. The full variable domain, completed using reference TRBV19 and TRBJ1-2, is DGGITQSPKYLFRKEGQNVTLSCEQNLNHDAMYWYRQDPGQGLRLIYYSQIVNDFQKGDIAEGYSVSREKKESFPLTVTSAQKNPTAFYLCASSIRGGYTFGSGTRLTVV.

A few counts support this clonotype. The chain carries TRBV16 and TRBJ1-1; 8 bases fit TRBD1. Looked up from germline, CDR1 is KGHSY and CDR2 is FQNENV. With 0 bases clipped from V and 1 base from J, the junction kept 1 base outside the gene matches. The CDR3 covers 15 residues. The CDR3 reads CASSQSGTGNTEAFF. DNA of the CDR3: TGTGCCAGCAGCCAATCAGGGACAGGGAACACTGAAGCTTTCTTT.